Sequencing of this T cell receptor (beta chain) was carried out in a study of T cell changes during pregnancy in multiple sclerosis. TCRdb's copy holds only in-frame clones and misses some; the assay was immunoSEQ multiplex PCR. The sample has tens of thousands of clones, 70% to 90% seen once. V lost 0 bases, J lost 3 bases, and 11 bases stayed unmatched. Germline loops: CDR1 SGHTA, CDR2 FQGTGA. The CDR3 length is 18 residues. The input for sequencing was peripheral blood, taken after pregnancy. This receptor was taken from a female donor with multiple sclerosis, enrolled in a pregnancy study. V gene TRBV7-3 combines with J gene TRBJ2-3, with TRBD2 matching over 8 bases. CDR3 nucleotides: TGTGCCAGCAGCTTAACAGGCCGGACTAGCCTAGGGACAGATACGCAGTATTTT. This sequence encodes CASSLTGRTSLGTDTQYF.